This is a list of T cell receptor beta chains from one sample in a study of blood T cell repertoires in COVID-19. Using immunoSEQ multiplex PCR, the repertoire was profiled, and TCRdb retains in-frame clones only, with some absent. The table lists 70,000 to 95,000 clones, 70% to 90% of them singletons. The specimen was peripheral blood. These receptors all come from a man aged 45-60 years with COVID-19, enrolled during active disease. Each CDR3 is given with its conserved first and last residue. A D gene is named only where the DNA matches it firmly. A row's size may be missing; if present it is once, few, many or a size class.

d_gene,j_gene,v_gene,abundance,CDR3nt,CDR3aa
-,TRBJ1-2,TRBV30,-,TGTGCCTGGAGGGATCCCGGGGACTACACCTTC,CAWRDPGDYTF
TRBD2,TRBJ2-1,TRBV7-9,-,TGTGCCAGTAGCCTAGCGGGGGCCCATGAGCAGTTCTTC,CASSLAGAHEQFF
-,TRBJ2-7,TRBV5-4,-,TGTGCCAGCAGCCCGCCGGGCGGGCTCTCCTACGAGCAGTACTTC,CASSPPGGLSYEQYF
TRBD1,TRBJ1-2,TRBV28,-,TGTGCCAGCAGCCGGCCCGGGACAGGCAACTATGGCTACACCTTC,CASSRPGTGNYGYTF
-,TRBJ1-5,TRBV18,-,TGTGCCAGCTCACCAGGACAGCCCTATAGCAATCAGCCCCAGCATTTT,CASSPGQPYSNQPQHF
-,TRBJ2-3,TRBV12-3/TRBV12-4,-,TGTGCCAGCAGCCCCGGGGGTAATACGCAGTATTTT,CASSPGGNTQYF
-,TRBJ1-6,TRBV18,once,TGTGCCAGCTCACCGGACATAGGGAATTCACCCCTCCACTTT,CASSPDIGNSPLHF
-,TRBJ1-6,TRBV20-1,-,TGCAGTGCTAGTTTCGAGAGCTCCTATAATTCACCCCTCCACTTT,CSASFESSYNSPLHF
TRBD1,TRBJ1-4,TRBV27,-,TGTGCCAGCCCCAACAGGAGGGGGCGCGGTGAAAAACTGTTTTTT,CASPNRRGRGEKLFF
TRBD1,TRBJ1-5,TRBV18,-,TGTGCCAGCTCACCAAGGACAGGGACGCCGGAGCCCCAGCATTTT,CASSPRTGTPEPQHF